This TCR beta chain was captured in a study of T cells expressing NK-cell markers. Study-wide context: Seven of the eight sequenced donors were classified as HCMV-seropositive, and one was classified as seronegative.

TCRdb reprocessed the 5' RACE reads and stores each CDR3 protein as one record, lacking DNA. Listed are about 460,000 distinct CDR3 sequences; over 1.1% falls within the top ten. This CDR3 has 17 residues. The germline V gene has CDR1 SGHRS and CDR2 YFSETQ. The chain links TRBV5-1 to TRBJ2-2; TCRdb returns TRBD1, unconfirmable since there is no DNA. Sequenced sample: blood T cells: a sorted CD56 or NKG2C T cell subset, CD4+ or CD8+ T cells, or bulk PBMC T cells (not recorded which). This receptor was taken from a woman aged 45-60 years in good health. CDR3 protein: CASSVIPGTESTGELFF.